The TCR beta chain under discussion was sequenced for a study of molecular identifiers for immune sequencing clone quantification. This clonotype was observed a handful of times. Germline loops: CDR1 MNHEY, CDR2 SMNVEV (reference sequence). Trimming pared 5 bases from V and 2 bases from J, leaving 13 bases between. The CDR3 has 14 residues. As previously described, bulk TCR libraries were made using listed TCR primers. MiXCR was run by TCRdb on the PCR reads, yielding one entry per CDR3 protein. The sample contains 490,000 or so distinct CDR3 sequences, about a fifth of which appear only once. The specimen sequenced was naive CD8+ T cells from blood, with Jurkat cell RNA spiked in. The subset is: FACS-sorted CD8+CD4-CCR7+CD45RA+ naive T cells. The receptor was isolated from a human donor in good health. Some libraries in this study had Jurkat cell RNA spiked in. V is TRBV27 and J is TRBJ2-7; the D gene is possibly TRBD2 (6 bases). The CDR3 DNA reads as TGTGCCAGCAGTACCCGACTAGATCCCTACGAGCAGTACTTC. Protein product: CASSTRLDPYEQYF.